Following are 13 T cell receptor beta chains from one sample sequenced in a study of blood T cell repertoires in COVID-19. The protocol was immunoSEQ multiplex PCR, while the TCRdb copy is restricted to in-frame clones and leaves out a portion. The table includes 410,000 or so clones, about 91% detected once. The sequenced sample was peripheral blood. Receptors originate from a woman aged 40 to 50 with COVID-19, enrolled during active disease.

The rearrangement uses TRBV6-6 and TRBJ2-1; possibly TRBD2 for D (5 bases). This CDR3 has 16 amino acids. Germline V gene lookup returns CDR1 MNHNY and CDR2 SVGAGI (reference sequence). V shed 8 bases and J shed 5 bases, with 22 bases lying between them. The CDR3 is CASGRGLLGTDNEQFF. In DNA, the CDR3 is TGTGCCAGCGGGAGAGGTCTACTAGGAACTGACAATGAGCAGTTCTTC.

The V call is TRBV6-2 or TRBV6-3, the J call TRBJ1-1; 7 bases are a match to TRBD1. The V gene end was trimmed by 4 bases and the J gene end by 3 bases; junction bases not matched to a gene: 11. CDR3 length: 16 amino acids. Germline V gene data show CDR1 as MNHEY and CDR2 as SVGEGT. The CDR3 is CASSFSPFTGDTEAFF. The CDR3 DNA sequence: TGTGCCAGCAGTTTTTCCCCCTTCACAGGGGACACTGAAGCTTTCTTT.

The V gene is TRBV3-1 (or the pseudogene TRBV3-2), the J gene TRBJ2-3; D is uncertain. The CDR3 loop spans 13 amino acids. Germline loops: CDR1 LGHDT, CDR2 YNNKEL (reference sequence). Trimming cost V 1 base and J 2 bases, with 4 bases left between them. In DNA form, the CDR3 reads TGTGCCAGCAGCCAAGTGGCCACAGATACGCAGTATTTT. This translates into CASSQVATDTQYF.

Points on this clone: Other nucleotide sequences in the sample specify the same CDR3. The rearrangement joins TRBV6-2 or TRBV6-3 to TRBJ1-2; the D gene is possibly TRBD1 (6 bases). The CDR3 spans 13 residues. Germline assignment: CDR1 MNHEY and CDR2 SVGEGT. V dropped 2 bases and J dropped 2 bases, with 6 bases sitting between them. As DNA, the CDR3 is TGTGCCAGCAGTTACCAGGGGAACTATGGCTACACCTTC. Amino acid sequence: CASSYQGNYGYTF.

V is TRBV30 and J is TRBJ2-1; TRBD2 matches at 8 bases. J lost 2 bases, V lost 0 bases, and 3 bases had no gene match. The germline gives CDR1 GTSNPN, CDR2 SVGIG (reference sequence). The CDR3 runs 15 residues. CDR3 sequence: CAWSVNGRAYNEQFF. For the CDR3, the DNA is TGTGCCTGGAGTGTAAACGGGAGGGCCTACAATGAGCAGTTCTTC.

The chain employs TRBV4-1 and TRBJ1-4; 7 bases agree with TRBD1. The CDR3 has 16 residues. Germline V lookup: CDR1 MGHRA, CDR2 YSYEKL. Trimming at V came to 4 bases and at J to 3 bases, leaving 8 bases not matched to a gene. CDR3 sequence (DNA): TGCGCCAGCAGCCGTCACTACAGGGGTGCTAATGAAAAACTGTTTTTT. It codes for CASSRHYRGANEKLFF.

Remarks on this clone: The junction departs from germline at one end; a sequencing error may be responsible. The chain couples TRBV13 to TRBJ2-1; 11 bases are shared with TRBD2. The CDR3 extends over 16 amino acids. Germline V gene sequence: CDR1 PRHDT, CDR2 FYEKMQ (reference sequence). CDR3 in amino acids: CASSLSSGGIYSEQFF. CDR3 coding DNA: TGTGCCAGCAGCTTATCTAGCGGGGGGATATACAGTGAGCAGTTCTTC.

The V and J genes are TRBV11-3 and TRBJ2-1; TRBD2 matches at 7 bases. V gave up 5 bases and J gave up 9 bases; unmatched junction bases: 7. Germline V CDR1 and CDR2: SGHNT, YENEEA. This CDR3 has 13 amino acids. CDR3 DNA sequence: TGTGCCAGCAGCCTCCCCCCTAGCGGTGAGCAGTTCTTC. Translated, it gives CASSLPPSGEQFF.

The rearrangement joins TRBV5-4 to TRBJ2-7; TRBD1 agrees at 7 bases. V was clipped by 4 bases and J by 1 base; unmatched bases: 8. The CDR3 is 15 amino acids. Per the germline V gene, CDR1 is SGHNT and CDR2 is YYREEE (reference sequence). Here the CDR3 DNA reads TGTGCCAGCAGCCCGGCGGGCAGGGGGTCCTACGAGCAGTACTTC. Its protein product is CASSPAGRGSYEQYF.

This chain connects TRBV7-3 to TRBJ2-1; 12 nucleotides match TRBD2. The CDR3 spans 17 residues. Trimming took 4 bases from V and 8 from J; bases not matched to a gene: 12. Germline V gives CDR1 SGHTA, CDR2 FQGTGA. As DNA, the CDR3 is TGTGCCAGCAGCTCACGACTAGCGGGAGTGGGGGTGGATGAGCAGTTCTTC. Protein sequence: CASSSRLAGVGVDEQFF.

DNA for the CDR3: TGTGCCAGCAGCCCCCCCCCGGGAGAAGAGACCCAGTACTTC. Residues: CASSPPPGEETQYF. V usage is TRBV11-2 and J usage is TRBJ2-5; possible D gene TRBD2, 6 bases. V lost 5 bases, J lost 3 bases, and 13 bases lay in between. The germline gives CDR1 SGHAT, CDR2 FQNNGV. The CDR3 covers 14 residues.

The rearrangement uses TRBV29-1 and TRBJ1-2; 7 bases are shared with TRBD1. The CDR3 loop spans 13 amino acids. Unmatched junction bases numbered 1, after V lost 1 base and J lost 2 bases. Germline loops: CDR1 SQVTM, CDR2 ANQGSEA. CDR3 sequence reads: CSVEAGGNYGYTF. CDR3 coding DNA: TGCAGCGTTGAAGCAGGGGGGAACTATGGCTACACCTTC. Full variable domain (remainder filled in from reference TRBV29-1 and TRBJ1-2): SAVISQKPSRDICQRGTSLTIQCQVDSQVTMMFWYRQQPGQSLTLIATANQGSEATYESGFVIDKFPISRPNLTFSTLTVSNMSPEDSSIYLCSVEAGGNYGYTFGSGTRLTVV.

A single count supports this clone. The rearrangement uses TRBV3-1 (or the pseudogene TRBV3-2) and TRBJ2-1; 14 nucleotides match TRBD2. Germline-derived CDR1 and CDR2 are LGHDT and YNNKEL (reference sequence). This CDR3 contains 20 residues. Trimming at V came to 4 bases and at J to 0 bases, leaving 11 bases not matched to a gene. The chain's CDR3 is CASSPSGLAGAVSSYNEQFF. In nucleotides, the CDR3 is TGTGCCAGCAGCCCATCGGGACTAGCGGGGGCCGTGAGCTCCTACAATGAGCAGTTCTTC.